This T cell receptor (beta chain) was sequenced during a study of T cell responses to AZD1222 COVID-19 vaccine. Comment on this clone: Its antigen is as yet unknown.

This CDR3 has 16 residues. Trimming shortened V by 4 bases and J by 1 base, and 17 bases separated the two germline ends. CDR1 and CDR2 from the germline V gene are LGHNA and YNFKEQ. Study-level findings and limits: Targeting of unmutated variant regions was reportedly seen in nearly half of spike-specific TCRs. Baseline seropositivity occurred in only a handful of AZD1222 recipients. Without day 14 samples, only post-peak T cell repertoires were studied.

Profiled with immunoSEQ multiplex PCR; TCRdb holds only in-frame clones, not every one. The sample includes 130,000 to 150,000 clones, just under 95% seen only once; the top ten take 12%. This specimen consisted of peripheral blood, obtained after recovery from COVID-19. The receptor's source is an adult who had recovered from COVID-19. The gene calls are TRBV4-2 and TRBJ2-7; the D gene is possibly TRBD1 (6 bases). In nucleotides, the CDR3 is TGTGCCAGCAGCCCCACCTACAGGGCCCATTCCTACGAGCAGTACTTC. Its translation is CASSPTYRAHSYEQYF.